This entry describes one T cell receptor (beta chain). Antigen specificity is unknown. TCRdb ran MiXCR on the reads and lists one entry per CDR3 protein. The sample includes roughly 77,000 distinct CDR3 sequences, over 3.5% of them seen just once. This record comes from a study of T cell repertoires in cytomegalovirus infection. Looking at the study overall: Matching HLA type and CMV infection were both indicated by public TCR beta signatures.

Broader study findings: It was HLA-C-restricted CMV-specific TCR beta clonotypes that dominated the response ex vivo. Accumulated public TCR beta family frequency recognized individuals carrying CMV together with the relevant HLA.

After removal of 5 bases from V and 0 bases from J, the junction contained 12 bases not matched to a gene. The CDR3 length is 19 residues. The V gene's germline CDR1 is SGHTA and CDR2 FQGNSA. The origin of this receptor is a human donor in good health (CMV status not recorded). Some clones in this sample may be carry-over from other donors' samples. The chain combines TRBV7-2 with TRBJ2-1; 11 nucleotides agree with TRBD2. The sample consisted of PBMCs. CDR3 amino acids: CASSLQPGLAASSYNEQFF. The CDR3 DNA reads TGTGCCAGCAGCCTACAACCGGGACTAGCGGCGAGCTCCTACAATGAGCAGTTCTTC.